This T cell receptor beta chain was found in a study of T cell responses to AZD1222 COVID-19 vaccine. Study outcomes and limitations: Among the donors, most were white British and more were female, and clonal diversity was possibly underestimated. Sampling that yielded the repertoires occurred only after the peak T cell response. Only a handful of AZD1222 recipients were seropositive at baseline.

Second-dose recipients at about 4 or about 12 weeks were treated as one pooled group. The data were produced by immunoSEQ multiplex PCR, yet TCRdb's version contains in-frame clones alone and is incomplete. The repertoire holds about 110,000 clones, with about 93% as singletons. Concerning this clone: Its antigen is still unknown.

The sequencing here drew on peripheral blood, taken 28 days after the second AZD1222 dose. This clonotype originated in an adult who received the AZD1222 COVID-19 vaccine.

The CDR3 nucleotides read TGCAGCGTCACAGGGTACTCCTACGAGCAGTACTTC. It yields the protein CSVTGYSYEQYF. This chain links TRBV29-1 with TRBJ2-7; D perhaps matches TRBD1 (6 bases). CDR1 is SQVTM, CDR2 ANQGSEA, per germline. V gave up 6 bases and J gave up 0 bases, with 9 bases separating them. This CDR3 is built from 12 residues.